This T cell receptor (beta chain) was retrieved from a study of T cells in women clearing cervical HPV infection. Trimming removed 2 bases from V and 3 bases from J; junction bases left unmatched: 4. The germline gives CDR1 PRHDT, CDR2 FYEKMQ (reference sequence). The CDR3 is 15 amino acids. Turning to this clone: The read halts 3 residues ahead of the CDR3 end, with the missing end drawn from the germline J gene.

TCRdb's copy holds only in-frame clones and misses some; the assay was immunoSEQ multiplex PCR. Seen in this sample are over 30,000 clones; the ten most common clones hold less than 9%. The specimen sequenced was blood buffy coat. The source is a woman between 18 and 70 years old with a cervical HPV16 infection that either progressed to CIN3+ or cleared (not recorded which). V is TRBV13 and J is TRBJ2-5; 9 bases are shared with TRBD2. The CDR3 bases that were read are TGTGCCAGCAGCTTAAGGGTAGCGGGGGAAGAGACC. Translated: CASSLRVAGEET. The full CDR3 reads CASSLRVAGEETQYF.